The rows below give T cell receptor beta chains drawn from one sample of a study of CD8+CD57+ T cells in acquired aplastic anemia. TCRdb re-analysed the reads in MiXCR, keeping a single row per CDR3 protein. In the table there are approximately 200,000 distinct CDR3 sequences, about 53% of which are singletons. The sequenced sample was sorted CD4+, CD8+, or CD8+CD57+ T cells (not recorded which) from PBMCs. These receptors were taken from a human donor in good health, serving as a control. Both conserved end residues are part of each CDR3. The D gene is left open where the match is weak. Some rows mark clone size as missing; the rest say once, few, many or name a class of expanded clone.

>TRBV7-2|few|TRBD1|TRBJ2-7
CASRLWTGSEQYF
TGTGCCAGCAGGCTCTGGACAGGGTCCGAGCAGTACTTC
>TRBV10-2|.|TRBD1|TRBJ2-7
CASQGTGVSYEQYF
TGCGCCAGCCAAGGGACAGGGGTCTCCTACGAGCAGTACTTC
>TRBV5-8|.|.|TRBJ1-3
CASSLGVNPPDGNTIYF
TGTGCCAGCAGCTTAGGCGTCAATCCCCCGGATGGGAACACCATATATTTT
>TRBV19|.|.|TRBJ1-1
CASIKTETNTEAFF
TGTGCCAGCATTAAGACAGAAACGAACACTGAAGCTTTCTTT
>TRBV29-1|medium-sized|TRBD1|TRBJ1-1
CSVEQGVTEAFF
TGCAGCGTCGAACAGGGGGTCACTGAAGCTTTCTTT
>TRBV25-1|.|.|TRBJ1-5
CASTGGVGQSQRF
TGTGCCAGCACCGGGGGAGTAGGCCAGTCCCAGCGTTTT
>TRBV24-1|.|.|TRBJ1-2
CATKDSDSRLYGYTF
TGTGCCACCAAGGACTCAGACAGTCGGCTCTATGGCTACACCTTC
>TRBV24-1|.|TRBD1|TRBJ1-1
CATRDSKNTEAFF
TGTGCCACCCGGGACAGCAAGAACACTGAAGCTTTCTTT
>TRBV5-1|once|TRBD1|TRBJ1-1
CASSRGQSYMNTETFF
TGCGCCAGCAGCCGGGGACAGAGTTACATGAACACTGAAACTTTCTTT
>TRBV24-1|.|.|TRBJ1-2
CATSEGQGYTF
TGTGCCACCAGTGAAGGGCAGGGCTACACCTTC
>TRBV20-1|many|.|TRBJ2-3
CRIGGHGTDTQYF
TGCAGGATAGGGGGTCACGGCACAGATACGCAGTATTTT
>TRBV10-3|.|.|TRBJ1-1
CAINVRAGKAEAFF
TGTGCCATCAATGTAAGGGCAGGGAAGGCTGAAGCTTTCTTT
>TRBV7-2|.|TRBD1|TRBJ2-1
CASRQGPEQFF
TGTGCCAGCAGACAGGGGCCTGAGCAGTTCTTC
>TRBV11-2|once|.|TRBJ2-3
CASSRDGTPIPDPDTDTQYF
TGTGCCAGCAGCCGAGATGGGACACCCATACCGGACCCTGACACAGATACGCAGTATTTT
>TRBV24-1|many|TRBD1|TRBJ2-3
CATSDPRTGGNLNPSTDTQYF
TGTGCCACCAGTGATCCCCGGACAGGGGGAAACCTAAACCCAAGCACAGATACGCAGTATTTT
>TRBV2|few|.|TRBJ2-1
CASSGDYNEQFF
TGTGCCAGCAGTGGCGACTACAATGAGCAGTTCTTC
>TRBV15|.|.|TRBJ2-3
CATSIIQGAGGGTTDTQYF
TGTGCCACCAGCATAATACAGGGGGCGGGCGGGGGGACCACAGATACGCAGTATTTT
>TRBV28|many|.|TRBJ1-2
CASLPGVSYGYTF
TGTGCCAGTTTACCAGGGGTTTCGTATGGCTACACCTTC
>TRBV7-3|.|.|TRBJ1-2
CASSYDRQSGGYTF
TGTGCCAGCAGCTACGATAGACAATCCGGAGGCTACACCTTC
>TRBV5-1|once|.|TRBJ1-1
CASREGGVNTEAFF
TGCGCCAGCCGAGAGGGCGGAGTGAACACTGAAGCTTTCTTT
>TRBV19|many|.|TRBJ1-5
CASSIRPSGLHAYSISPQHF
TGTGCCAGTAGTATAAGGCCGTCAGGCCTGCATGCTTACTCCATCAGCCCCCAGCATTTT
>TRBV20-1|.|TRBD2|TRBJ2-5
CSAISGSTAGETQYF
TGCAGTGCAATTAGCGGGAGCACGGCAGGAGAGACCCAGTACTTC
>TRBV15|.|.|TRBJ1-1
CATSRGGNTEAFF
TGTGCCACCAGCAGAGGTGGGAACACTGAAGCTTTCTTT
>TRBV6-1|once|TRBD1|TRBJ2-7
CASSINRDRVHYEQYF
TGTGCCAGCAGTATAAACCGGGACAGGGTTCACTACGAGCAGTACTTC
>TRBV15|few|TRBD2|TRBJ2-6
CAVASGEESGANVLTF
TGTGCCGTAGCCAGCGGGGAGGAATCTGGGGCCAACGTCCTGACTTTC
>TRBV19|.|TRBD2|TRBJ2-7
CASSISGGMQYF
TGTGCCAGTAGTATAAGCGGGGGAATGCAGTACTTC
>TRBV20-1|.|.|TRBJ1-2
CSAKMGNYGYTF
TGCAGTGCTAAAATGGGGAACTATGGCTACACCTTC
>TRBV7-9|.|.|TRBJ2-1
CASSFAPGNEQFF
TGTGCCAGCAGCTTTGCCCCTGGCAATGAGCAGTTCTTC
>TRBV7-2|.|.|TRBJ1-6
CASSLGGEGSPLHF
TGTGCCAGCAGCTTGGGCGGAGAGGGTTCACCCCTCCACTTT
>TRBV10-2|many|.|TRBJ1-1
CASSALAGNTEAFF
TGCGCCAGCAGTGCTTTAGCTGGGAACACTGAAGCTTTCTTT
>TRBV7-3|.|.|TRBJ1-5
CASRATGLLSNQPQHF
TGTGCCAGCAGGGCCACAGGGCTTCTCAGCAATCAGCCCCAGCATTTT
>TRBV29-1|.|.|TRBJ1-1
CSVVPGHSNTEAFF
TGCAGCGTCGTTCCGGGACACTCAAACACTGAAGCTTTCTTT
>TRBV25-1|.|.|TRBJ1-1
CASAAGVTEASF
TGTGCCAGCGCCGCGGGGGTGACTGAAGCTTCCTTT
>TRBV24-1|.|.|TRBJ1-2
CATSDTTTTYGYTF
TGTGCCACCAGTGATACAACAACCACCTATGGCTACACCTTC
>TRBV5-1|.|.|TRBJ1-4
CAGSLATKEKLFF
TGTGCCGGCAGCTTGGCTACAAAAGAAAAACTGTTTTTT
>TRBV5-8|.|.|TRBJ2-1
CASSLRGASFSLSSYNEQFF
TGTGCCAGCAGCTTACGGGGGGCGTCCTTTTCATTGAGCTCCTACAATGAGCAGTTCTTC
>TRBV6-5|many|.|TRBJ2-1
CASSYSGQNYNEQFF
TGTGCCAGCAGTTACTCTGGGCAGAACTACAATGAGCAGTTCTTC
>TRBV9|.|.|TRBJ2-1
CASNVLGGEYNEQFF
TGTGCCAGCAACGTATTAGGCGGGGAATACAATGAGCAGTTCTTC
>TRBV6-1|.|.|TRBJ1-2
CASRRDKTNTNYGYTF
TGTGCCAGCAGGAGGGACAAAACCAACACTAACTATGGCTACACCTTC
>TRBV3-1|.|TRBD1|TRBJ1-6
CASSYSNPTGDSPLHF
TGTGCCAGCAGTTACTCGAATCCGACAGGGGATTCACCCCTCCACTTT
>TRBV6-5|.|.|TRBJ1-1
CASSYTPSGTASTEAFF
TGTGCCAGCAGTTACACCCCATCCGGGACTGCATCCACTGAAGCTTTCTTT
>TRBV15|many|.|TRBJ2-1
CATSFRVDSGAVYNEQFF
TGTGCCACCAGCTTCAGGGTAGACAGCGGCGCCGTTTACAATGAGCAGTTCTTC
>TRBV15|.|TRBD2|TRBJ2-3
CATSRTSGGHGDTQYF
TGTGCCACCAGCAGGACTAGCGGGGGGCATGGTGATACGCAGTATTTT
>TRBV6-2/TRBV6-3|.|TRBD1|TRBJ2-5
CASHGGQGGKTQYF
TGTGCCAGCCACGGGGGACAGGGGGGGAAGACCCAGTACTTC
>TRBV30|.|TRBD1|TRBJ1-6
CAWSDAGQGLKNNSPLHF
TGTGCCTGGAGTGACGCGGGACAGGGATTAAAGAATAATTCACCCCTCCACTTT
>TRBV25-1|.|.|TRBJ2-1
CASSDRSRADEQFF
TGTGCCAGCAGTGACAGGAGCAGGGCTGATGAGCAGTTCTTC
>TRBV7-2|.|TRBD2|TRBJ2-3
CASSPTRGSGVTDTQYF
TGTGCCAGCAGCCCAACCCGGGGTAGCGGGGTCACAGATACGCAGTATTTT
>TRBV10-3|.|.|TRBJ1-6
CAISESGQTFNSPLHF
TGTGCCATCAGCGAGTCAGGGCAGACTTTTAATTCACCCCTCCACTTT
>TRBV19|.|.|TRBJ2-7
CASSIWAGESYEQYF
TGTGCCAGTAGTATCTGGGCAGGGGAGTCCTACGAGCAGTACTTC
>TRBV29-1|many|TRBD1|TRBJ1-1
CSANDRGEAFF
TGCAGCGCCAACGACAGGGGAGAAGCTTTCTTT
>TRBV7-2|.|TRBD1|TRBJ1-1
CASSPRDRSEAFF
TGTGCCAGCAGCCCCCGGGACAGGTCTGAAGCTTTCTTT
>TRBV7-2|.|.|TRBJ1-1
CASSLARWKAFF
TGTGCCAGCAGCTTAGCGCGTTGGAAAGCTTTCTTT
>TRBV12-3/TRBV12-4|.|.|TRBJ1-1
CASSLGWNTEAFF
TGTGCCAGCAGCCTCGGATGGAACACTGAAGCTTTCTTT
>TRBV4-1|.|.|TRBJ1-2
CASRPGWGDYGYTF
TGCGCCAGCAGACCGGGTTGGGGGGACTATGGCTACACCTTC
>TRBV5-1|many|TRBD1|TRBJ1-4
CASSAGTGINEKLFF
TGCGCCAGCAGCGCGGGGACAGGCATTAATGAAAAACTGTTTTTT
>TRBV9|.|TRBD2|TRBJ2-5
CASSPLAGVGQETQYF
TGTGCCAGCAGCCCATTAGCGGGAGTGGGACAAGAGACCCAGTACTTC
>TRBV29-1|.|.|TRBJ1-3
CSVEGNGNTIYF
TGCAGCGTTGAGGGGAACGGAAACACCATATATTTT